The sequence of this T cell receptor beta chain was determined in a study of T-cell reconstitution after alpha-beta-depleted transplantation in children. A TCRbeta library incorporating unique molecular identifiers was prepared. TCRdb re-called the PCR reads with MiXCR, one entry per CDR3 protein. The sample comprises 250,000 to 350,000 distinct CDR3 sequences, about a tenth of which are singletons, and roughly a tenth rests with the top ten. Germline CDR1 LGHDT, CDR2 YNNKEL (reference sequence). Trimming pared 1 base from V and 5 bases from J, leaving 9 bases between. The CDR3 is made up of 13 amino acids.

The J gene is TRBJ2-7, the V gene TRBV3-1; D is uncertain. This TCR came from a human donor who donated a stem cell graft to a child with SCID. The starting material was PBMCs from the stem cell graft donor, obtained from the stem cell graft. The CDR3 loop reads CASSQGERNEQYF. The CDR3 DNA follows: TGTGCCAGCAGCCAAGGGGAAAGGAACGAGCAGTACTTC.